This entry describes one TCR beta chain. Its antigen is unknown. This sample was taken from a study of cytomegalovirus exposure and HLA in healthy donors. Overall study: Earlier work reported 117 million unique TCR beta sequences from about 190 million T cells. Study results and limitations: A later analysis showed TCR association rates differing by HLA locus, peaking at DRB1 and lowest at HLA-C. A few of the chains that were CMV-associated were confirmed in vitro to be specific for CMV antigens.

This CDR3 is built from 15 residues. V lost 4 bases and J lost 7; bases outside the gene matches: 11. CDR1 and CDR2 from the germline V gene are SGHNT and YYREEE (reference sequence). Primers: 60 Vbeta forward and 13 Jbeta reverse. Assay used: immunoSEQ multiplex PCR; TCRdb lists only in-frame clones, some missing. The sample consists of 110,000 to 150,000 clones, roughly 79% of them appearing once. The J gene is TRBJ2-5, the V gene TRBV5-4; 9 nucleotides agree with TRBD2. The clonotype originates from a woman aged 25 to 39 in good health and CMV-seronegative. Specimen: PBMCs. In nucleotides, the CDR3 is TGTGCCAGCAGCCCTAAAGGGACTAGCTGGGGGACCCAGTACTTC. Its translation: CASSPKGTSWGTQYF.